This T cell receptor beta chain was captured by sequencing in a study of blood T cell repertoires in COVID-19. As processed by the authors: Using reference gene primer amplification, nucleated cell counts were estimated. Assay used: immunoSEQ multiplex PCR; TCRdb lists only in-frame clones, some missing. Clone size and V and J calls were adopted from that table, with D and trimming inferred from the DNA. Among tens of thousands of clones listed, 88% were seen once. The CDR3 has 14 amino acids. V dropped 4 bases and J dropped 3; count of bases not matched to a gene: 3. The germline CDR1 and CDR2 sequences are MRHNA and SNTAGT.

The sequenced sample was peripheral blood. The receptor was derived from a woman in her 40s with acute or convalescent COVID-19. This chain uses TRBV6-4 with TRBJ1-5; the match to TRBD1 covers 7 bases. CDR3 amino acids: CASSAGTDNQPQHF. In nucleotides, the CDR3 is TGTGCCAGCAGTGCCGGGACAGACAATCAGCCCCAGCATTTT.